Listed below are T cell receptor beta chains from one sample, sequenced in a study of T cell responses to AZD1222 COVID-19 vaccine. TCRdb's table, derived via immunoSEQ multiplex PCR, lists solely in-frame clones and lacks some. In the table there are just under 35,000 clones, roughly 89% of which are singletons. Source: peripheral blood, taken on day 0 of AZD1222 vaccination. The source of these receptors is an adult in good health. Each CDR3 is given with its conserved first and last residue. D genes are given only for firm matches. A clone size is listed for some rows: how often the clone was seen (once, few, many), or a class if it is expanded.

V gene	clone size	D gene	J gene	CDR3 protein	CDR3 DNA
TRBV5-1	once	NA	TRBJ2-7	CASSLEGRTQIPEHEQYF	TGCGCCAGCAGCTTGGAGGGACGGACGCAGATCCCGGAACACGAGCAGTACTTC
TRBV27	NA	NA	TRBJ2-1	CASPGGDAYNEQFF	TGTGCCAGCCCCGGAGGGGACGCCTACAATGAGCAGTTCTTC
TRBV5-1	NA	TRBD1	TRBJ1-1	CASSTGTEDIMNTEAFF	TGCGCCAGCAGCACCGGGACAGAAGATATTATGAACACTGAAGCTTTCTTT
TRBV6-1	NA	NA	TRBJ1-3	CASSEASTGNTIYF	TGTGCCAGCAGTGAAGCATCCACAGGAAACACCATATATTTT
TRBV2	NA	NA	TRBJ1-5	CASRIRQFSNQPQHF	TGTGCCAGCAGAATTCGACAGTTTAGCAATCAGCCCCAGCATTTT
TRBV27	few	NA	TRBJ1-2	CASSLRIAGEAGYTF	TGTGCCAGCAGTTTACGGATCGCAGGGGAAGCTGGCTACACCTTC
TRBV5-5	NA	NA	TRBJ1-1	CASSLNTEAFF	TGTGCCAGCAGCTTGAACACTGAAGCTTTCTTT
TRBV29-1	NA	NA	TRBJ2-1	CSVEDRLHEQFF	TGCAGCGTTGAAGACCGACTACATGAGCAGTTCTTC
TRBV7-8	NA	NA	TRBJ2-5	CASSPIQETQYF	TGTGCCAGCAGCCCCATCCAAGAGACCCAGTACTTC
TRBV18	NA	NA	TRBJ2-7	CASSPTISYEQYF	TGTGCCAGCTCACCTACAATTTCCTACGAGCAGTACTTC
TRBV9	NA	NA	TRBJ2-3	CASSVGQTKDTQYF	TGTGCCAGCAGCGTAGGACAGACGAAAGATACGCAGTATTTT
TRBV27	NA	NA	TRBJ2-3	CASSSFGSTDTQYF	TGTGCCAGCAGTTCATTCGGGAGCACAGATACGCAGTATTTT
TRBV7-8	NA	TRBD1	TRBJ2-7	CASSLAGQGSYEQYF	TGTGCCAGCAGCTTAGCGGGACAGGGGTCCTACGAGCAGTACTTC
TRBV6-4	NA	TRBD2	TRBJ2-1	CASGRTSGRADEQFF	TGTGCCAGCGGCCGGACTAGCGGGAGGGCCGATGAGCAGTTCTTC
TRBV15	once	NA	TRBJ2-3	CATSRGRGSSTDTQYF	TGTGCCACCAGCAGAGGTCGGGGGTCTAGCACAGATACGCAGTATTTT
TRBV19	once	NA	TRBJ2-2	CASSIGATGELFF	TGTGCCAGTAGTATTGGCGCGACCGGGGAGCTGTTTTTT
TRBV5-1	NA	NA	TRBJ2-7	CASSLVAGSSYEQYF	TGCGCCAGCAGCTTGGTTGCGGGAAGCTCCTACGAGCAGTACTTC
TRBV11-3	NA	NA	TRBJ2-1	CASKGGNEQFF	TGTGCCAGCAAGGGGGGCAATGAGCAGTTCTTC
TRBV27	NA	TRBD2	TRBJ2-1	CASSSGAGGDYNEQFF	TGTGCCAGCAGTTCCGGAGCGGGGGGGGATTACAATGAGCAGTTCTTC
TRBV9	NA	NA	TRBJ2-2	CASSDRDGYSRNTGELFF	TGTGCCAGCAGCGATCGTGACGGATATAGTCGAAACACCGGGGAGCTGTTTTTT
TRBV7-9	NA	TRBD1	TRBJ1-5	CASSLGQGLYQPQHF	TGTGCCAGCAGCTTGGGACAGGGCCTTTATCAGCCCCAGCATTTT
TRBV20-1	NA	NA	TRBJ2-1	CSARDGTEQFF	TGCAGTGCTAGGGACGGGACTGAGCAGTTCTTC
TRBV7-9	NA	TRBD2	TRBJ2-7	CASSLTSGVYEQYF	TGTGCCAGCAGCCTCACTAGCGGGGTCTACGAGCAGTACTTC
TRBV3-1/TRBV3-2	NA	NA	TRBJ2-7	CASSQGGRRFLYF	TGTGCCAGCAGCCAAGGTGGCCGCCGGTTCCTGTACTTC
TRBV27	NA	NA	TRBJ1-5	CASRKTGYSNQPQHF	TGTGCCAGCAGGAAAACAGGGTATAGCAATCAGCCCCAGCATTTT
TRBV6-6	NA	NA	TRBJ2-5	CASRDRDRTEWYF	TGTGCCAGCAGAGACCGGGACCGAACTGAGTGGTACTTC
TRBV7-2	NA	TRBD2	TRBJ2-7	CASSGRGGYEQYF	TGTGCCAGCAGCGGGCGGGGGGGTTACGAGCAGTACTTC
TRBV6-2/TRBV6-3	NA	NA	TRBJ2-7	CASSYDTASAYEQYF	TGTGCCAGCAGTTACGACACCGCATCGGCCTACGAGCAGTACTTC
TRBV13	NA	NA	TRBJ2-3	CASSLKSDTQYF	TGTGCCAGCAGCTTAAAATCAGATACGCAGTATTTT
TRBV19	NA	TRBD1	TRBJ1-3	CASSIAGGQTFGNTIYF	TGTGCCAGTAGTATAGCTGGGGGACAGACTTTCGGAAACACCATATATTTT
TRBV10-1	NA	NA	TRBJ2-7	CASSESTVTYEQYF	TGCGCCAGCAGTGAGTCGACAGTGACCTACGAGCAGTACTTC
TRBV2	NA	TRBD2	TRBJ2-3	CASSEREGLYPQYF	TGTGCCAGCAGTGAGCGGGAGGGCCTATACCCGCAGTATTTT
TRBV5-5	NA	TRBD1	TRBJ1-1	CASIQVGRGLNTEAFF	TGTGCCAGCATCCAGGTGGGGAGGGGGCTCAACACTGAAGCTTTCTTT
TRBV6-1	NA	NA	TRBJ2-3	CASSEDRGGTDTQYF	TGTGCCAGCAGTGAAGACAGGGGGGGGACAGATACGCAGTATTTT
TRBV15	NA	NA	TRBJ1-1	CATKRTRNTEAFF	TGTGCCACCAAGAGGACAAGGAACACTGAAGCTTTCTTT
TRBV5-1	NA	TRBD2	TRBJ2-1	CASSLEASGTNEQFF	TGCGCCAGCAGCTTGGAAGCTAGCGGGACCAATGAGCAGTTCTTC
TRBV6-5	NA	NA	TRBJ1-3	CASRLQASGNTIYF	TGTGCCAGCAGGCTTCAGGCCTCTGGAAACACCATATATTTT
TRBV4-1	NA	TRBD1	TRBJ2-5	CASSRTGVQETQYF	TGCGCCAGCAGCCGGACAGGGGTCCAAGAGACCCAGTACTTC
TRBV6-5	few	NA	TRBJ1-1	CASLRGQEAFF	TGTGCCAGCCTAAGAGGACAGGAAGCTTTCTTT
TRBV12-3/TRBV12-4	NA	NA	TRBJ2-1	CASSFELGTEQFF	TGTGCCAGCAGTTTCGAACTAGGGACAGAGCAGTTCTTC
TRBV5-1	NA	NA	TRBJ2-4	CASSLGPVSKNIQYF	TGCGCCAGCAGCTTGGGGCCAGTCTCCAAAAACATTCAGTACTTC
TRBV5-1	NA	NA	TRBJ2-1	CASSLVGAPYNEQFF	TGCGCCAGCAGCTTGGTAGGGGCGCCCTACAATGAGCAGTTCTTC
TRBV3-1/TRBV3-2	once	NA	TRBJ2-1	CASSQSLVEQFF	TGTGCCAGCAGCCAATCCCTGGTGGAGCAGTTCTTC
TRBV19	NA	NA	TRBJ2-2	CASRVGMNTGELFF	TGTGCCAGTAGAGTGGGGATGAACACCGGGGAGCTGTTTTTT
TRBV9	NA	NA	TRBJ1-1	CASSVQTGNTEAFF	TGTGCCAGCAGCGTACAGACAGGGAACACTGAAGCTTTCTTT
TRBV10-3	few	NA	TRBJ2-1	CAIRGAGDYNEQFF	TGTGCCATCAGGGGGGCGGGAGACTACAATGAGCAGTTCTTC
TRBV10-3	NA	NA	TRBJ2-7	CAISDPSSYEQYF	TGTGCCATCAGTGACCCTTCCTCCTACGAGCAGTACTTC
TRBV12-5	NA	NA	TRBJ2-6	CATGSSGANVLTF	TGTGCTACCGGGAGCTCTGGGGCCAACGTCCTGACTTTC
TRBV5-4	NA	NA	TRBJ1-5	CASSLGGGDQPQHF	TGTGCCAGCAGCTTGGGTGGAGGAGATCAGCCCCAGCATTTT
TRBV9	NA	NA	TRBJ2-5	CASSLGQETQYF	TGTGCCAGCAGCCTTGGGCAAGAGACCCAGTACTTC
TRBV19	NA	NA	TRBJ1-1	CASSMRRGGTEAFF	TGTGCCAGTAGTATGCGTCGGGGGGGCACTGAAGCTTTCTTT
TRBV18	NA	NA	TRBJ2-2	CASSPWSDGGELFF	TGTGCCAGCTCACCTTGGTCAGACGGCGGGGAGCTGTTTTTT
TRBV7-9	NA	NA	TRBJ1-1	CASSLGDVNTEAFF	TGTGCCAGCAGCTTAGGAGACGTGAACACTGAAGCTTTCTTT
TRBV28	NA	TRBD2	TRBJ2-1	CASSLDAGAGNEQFF	TGTGCCAGCAGTTTAGACGCGGGAGCGGGAAATGAGCAGTTCTTC
TRBV5-1	NA	NA	TRBJ2-7	CASSPGRTENEQYF	TGCGCCAGCAGCCCGGGCCGGACGGAAAACGAGCAGTACTTC
TRBV6-1	NA	TRBD1	TRBJ1-2	CASSEQPTQGALGYTF	TGTGCCAGCAGTGAACAACCGACACAGGGGGCGCTTGGCTACACCTTC
TRBV7-9	NA	TRBD1	TRBJ1-2	CASSLEGATYGYTF	TGTGCCAGCAGCTTGGAGGGGGCTACCTATGGCTACACCTTC
TRBV18	NA	NA	TRBJ1-1	CASSPGQMNTEAFF	TGTGCCAGCTCACCTGGACAGATGAACACTGAAGCTTTCTTT
TRBV12-5	NA	NA	TRBJ2-1	CASGLASAGEQFF	TGTGCTAGTGGTTTGGCCTCAGCGGGTGAGCAGTTCTTC